This is a list of T cell receptor beta chains from one sample in a study of cytomegalovirus exposure and HLA in healthy donors. The method was immunoSEQ multiplex PCR; TCRdb's version includes in-frame clones alone and lacks a portion of them. The sample has more than 110,000 clones; more than 75% are singletons. Sequenced material: PBMCs. These receptors all stem from a man aged 45-60 years in good health and CMV-seronegative. Each CDR3 is given without its conserved first and last residue. D genes are given only for firm matches.

>13|TRBV27|TRBD1
ATHTTGGSPYEQY
>13|TRBV18|.
ASSPRRGLGTEAF
>12|TRBV28|.
ASSSAGFNYGYT
>13|TRBV30|TRBD2
AWSVTGGPSDTQY
>13|TRBV5-8|TRBD1
ASSLGQGAWTEAF
>13|TRBV28|.
AIDKGEGTAGELF
>13|TRBV5-1|TRBD1
ASSLEAGTGSGYT
>12|TRBV10-3|.
AIRAWGVQETQY
>12|TRBV12-5|.
ASGLEEGNSPLH
>12|TRBV5-1|.
ASSLGAGRETQY
>11|TRBV14|.
ASSQARGTEAF
>12|TRBV11-1|TRBD1
ASSQRQGNPEAF
>12|TRBV6-6|.
ASSYSSVYYEQY
>13|TRBV7-9|TRBD1
ASSLGDRSNQPQH
>13|TRBV5-4|TRBD1
ASSLDGQGYEKLF
>12|TRBV9|TRBD1
ASSLTGVAYGYT
>14|TRBV6-6|.
ASRPPRQGGYNEQF
>13|TRBV5-4|.
ASSVQGGLRNEQF
>12|TRBV28|.
ASSLGQASQPQH
>12|TRBV7-3|TRBD2
ASNLRGGTGELF
>14|TRBV5-4|.
ASSPNPTGLNYGYT
>13|TRBV9|TRBD1
ASNPSGTANEKLF
>12|TRBV6-6|.
ASRAAGFPYEQY
>15|TRBV28|TRBD1
ASSLSTGVDQAYEQY
>10|TRBV6-6|.
ASSGSVTEAF
>13|TRBV6-5|.
ASSYSGGTNEKLF
>14|TRBV10-1|TRBD1
ASSELRDRGFGEQY